The sequence of this T cell receptor beta chain was determined in a study of cytomegalovirus exposure and HLA in healthy donors. Study-wide context: The early release's HLA-typed donors yielded 65 million to 85 million unique TCRs.

About this clone: The antigen is not known.

PCR used 60 Vbeta primers and 13 Jbeta primers. Sequenced by immunoSEQ multiplex PCR; TCRdb stores in-frame clones only, minus some. The table records about 110,000 clones, 69% of them present only once. This CDR3 has 14 amino acids. V lost 5 bases and J lost 3; bases outside the gene matches: 4. Looked up from germline, CDR1 is MNHEY and CDR2 is SVGAGI. Whole-study findings and limits: Some segments of the V type, notably TRBV6-2 and TRBV6-3, were excluded as indistinguishable. The authors reported that TCR beta sequences could predict HLA-A and HLA-B alleles. These predictions were accurate for most subjects in the first cohort. Data from an earlier analysis indicated that most TCR beta V segments were productive either about 87% or about 30% of the time.

The sequenced sample was PBMCs. The receptor was derived from a woman between 70 and 85 years old in good health and CMV-seropositive. The rearrangement uses TRBV6-5 and TRBJ1-5, with 7 bases matching TRBD1. This chain's CDR3 is CASSQQGNNQPQHF. The CDR3 nucleotides read TGTGCCAGCAGTCAACAGGGGAACAATCAGCCCCAGCATTTT.